This T cell receptor beta chain was observed in a study of cytomegalovirus exposure and HLA in healthy donors. Whole-study findings and limits: The authors later found most CMV-associated TCR beta chains appeared HLA-restricted.

This clone was detected only once. Antigen specificity is unknown. Per the germline V gene, CDR1 is SGHTS and CDR2 is YDEGEE. The CDR3 length is 14 residues. V dropped 5 bases and J dropped 5; count of bases not matched to a gene: 8. Vbeta (60) and Jbeta (13) primers were used in the PCR. Generated by immunoSEQ multiplex PCR, the TCRdb table keeps only in-frame clones and is missing some. The data hold more than 110,000 clones, with more than 75% observed a single time. The chain combines TRBV5-8 with TRBJ2-7; 9 bases agree with TRBD1. Sequences were obtained from PBMCs. The receptor was derived from a young man in good health and CMV-seronegative. The CDR3 is CASRYRGRVDEQYF. CDR3 nucleotide sequence: TGTGCCAGCAGGTACAGGGGGCGCGTGGACGAGCAGTACTTC. The full variable domain, its missing parts supplied by reference TRBV5-8 and TRBJ2-7, is EAGVTQSPTHLIKTRGQQATLRCSPISGHTSVYWYQQALGLGLQFLLWYDEGEERNRGNFPPRFSGRQFPNYSSELNVNALELEDSALYLCASRYRGRVDEQYFGPGTRLTVT.